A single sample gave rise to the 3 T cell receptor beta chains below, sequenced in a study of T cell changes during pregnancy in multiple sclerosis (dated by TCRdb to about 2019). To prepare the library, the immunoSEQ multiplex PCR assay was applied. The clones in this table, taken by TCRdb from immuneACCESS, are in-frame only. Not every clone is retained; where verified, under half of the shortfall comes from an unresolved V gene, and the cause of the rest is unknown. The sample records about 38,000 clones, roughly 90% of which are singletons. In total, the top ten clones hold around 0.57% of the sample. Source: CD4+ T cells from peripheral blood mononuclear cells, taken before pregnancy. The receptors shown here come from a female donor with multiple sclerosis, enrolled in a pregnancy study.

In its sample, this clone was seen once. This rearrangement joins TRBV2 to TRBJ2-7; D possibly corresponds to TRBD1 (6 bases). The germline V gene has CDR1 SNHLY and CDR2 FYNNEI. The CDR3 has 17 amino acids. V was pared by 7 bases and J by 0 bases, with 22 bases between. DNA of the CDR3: TGTGCCAGCACCCAGGGGAGCGGCAGGCTTTTCTCCTACGAGCAGTACTTC. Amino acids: CASTQGSGRLFSYEQYF.

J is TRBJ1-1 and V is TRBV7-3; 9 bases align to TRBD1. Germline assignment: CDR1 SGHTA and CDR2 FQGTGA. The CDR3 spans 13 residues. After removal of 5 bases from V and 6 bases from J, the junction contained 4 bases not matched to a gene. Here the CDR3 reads CASSIRQGAEAFF. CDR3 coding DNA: TGTGCCAGCAGCATAAGACAGGGGGCTGAAGCTTTCTTT.

This CDR3 reads CATKQTGLNIQYF. Here the CDR3 DNA reads TGTGCCACCAAACAAACAGGGTTGAACATTCAGTACTTC. The chain recombines TRBV5-6 with TRBJ2-4; possibly TRBD1 for D (6 bases). With 9 bases removed from V and 7 bases from J, the gap between germline ends came to 17 bases. CDR3 length equals 13 residues. From germline, CDR1 is SGHDT and CDR2 YYEEEE.